A single sample gave rise to the 25 T cell receptor beta chains below, sequenced in a study of cytomegalovirus exposure and HLA in healthy donors. The data were produced by immunoSEQ multiplex PCR, yet TCRdb's version contains in-frame clones alone and is incomplete. This sample has more than 250,000 clones, with more than 80% found just once. What was sequenced was PBMCs. The receptors come from a woman aged 18 to 35 in good health and CMV-seronegative.

V gene TRBV6-5 combines with J gene TRBJ1-5; D not resolved. V lost 6 bases and J 3 bases, leaving 9 bases between the germline ends. This CDR3 has 13 residues. The germline V gene encodes CDR1 MNHEY and CDR2 SVGAGI. CDR3 nucleotides: TGTGCCAGCAGCTCCGGTCTCAATCAGCCCCAGCATTTT. Its translation: CASSSGLNQPQHF.

This chain's CDR3 is CASSFQGENTGELFF. For the CDR3, the DNA is TGCGCCAGCAGCTTCCAGGGGGAGAACACCGGGGAGCTGTTTTTT. This chain joins TRBV5-1 and TRBJ2-2; 7 nucleotides match TRBD1. CDR1 and CDR2 from the germline V gene are SGHRS and YFSETQ. V trimming: 2 bases; J trimming: 1 base; junction bases outside the gene matches: 2. This CDR3 region has 15 residues.

The chain recombines TRBV25-1 with TRBJ2-2; D possibly corresponds to TRBD2 (7 bases). V lost 3 bases and J lost 4, with 21 bases in between. The CDR3 totals 18 residues. Germline assignment: CDR1 MGHDK and CDR2 SYGVNS. CDR3 nucleotide sequence: TGTGCCAGCAGTGACTCCGGGGGGCGGGCCTTCGGCACCGGGGAGCTGTTTTTT. Amino acid sequence: CASSDSGGRAFGTGELFF.

The J gene is TRBJ2-3, the V gene TRBV5-1; 13 bases align to TRBD2. Germline CDR1 is SGHRS and CDR2 is YFSETQ. The CDR3 loop spans 17 amino acids. V gave up 0 bases and J gave up 5 bases; unmatched junction bases: 6. CDR3 sequence: CASSLGLAGGQGDTQYF. The CDR3, as DNA: TGCGCCAGCAGCTTGGGACTAGCGGGAGGTCAGGGAGATACGCAGTATTTT.

This chain links TRBV2 with TRBJ1-4, with D unresolved. V was clipped by 10 bases and J by 2 bases, with 11 bases between them. CDR1 and CDR2 (germline): SNHLY, FYNNEI. The CDR3 has 13 amino acids. DNA for the CDR3: TGTGCCACCCGGGATGGGACTAATGAAAAACTGTTTTTT. It is translated as CATRDGTNEKLFF.

V gene TRBV19 combines with J gene TRBJ2-1, with 10 bases fitting TRBD2. V lost 2 bases to trimming and J lost 8 bases; unmatched junction nucleotides: 6. The CDR3 is made up of 15 amino acids. Germline values: CDR1 LNHDA, CDR2 SQIVND (reference sequence). Here the CDR3 DNA reads TGTGCCAGTAGTATAATGAGCGGGAGGGGGTATGAGCAGTTCTTC. Residues: CASSIMSGRGYEQFF.

J is TRBJ2-3 and V is TRBV11-2; 12 nucleotides align to TRBD2. Germline lookup yields CDR1 SGHAT and CDR2 FQNNGV. This CDR3 is built from 18 residues. After removal of 0 bases from V and 3 bases from J, the junction contained 7 bases not matched to a gene. CDR3 sequence: CASSLEAASGRATDTQYF. The DNA of the CDR3 is TGTGCCAGCAGCTTAGAGGCGGCTAGCGGGAGGGCTACAGATACGCAGTATTTT.

V usage is TRBV27 and J usage is TRBJ2-1, with 10 nucleotides matching TRBD2. Germline V gene data show CDR1 as MNHEY and CDR2 as SMNVEV (reference sequence). This CDR3 is 15 amino acids long. V was clipped by 5 bases and J by 7 bases; unmatched bases: 8. The CDR3 region is CASSATSGAENEQFF. The CDR3 DNA sequence: TGTGCCAGCAGTGCCACTAGCGGGGCGGAGAATGAGCAGTTCTTC.

The J gene is TRBJ2-1, the V gene TRBV5-4; TRBD2 agrees at 13 bases. V was pared by 5 bases and J by 8 bases, with 7 bases of the junction left unmatched. This CDR3 spans 15 amino acids. Germline V CDR1 and CDR2: SGHNT, YYREEE (reference sequence). CDR3 loop: CASRDGLAGEYEQFF. CDR3 nucleotide sequence: TGTGCCAGCAGGGACGGACTAGCGGGAGAGTATGAGCAGTTCTTC.

With respect to this clone: Germline is not matched at one junction end, which may reflect a read error. V and J are TRBV7-7 and TRBJ2-7; 7 positions match TRBD2. This CDR3 spans 14 amino acids. Looked up from germline, CDR1 is SSHAT and CDR2 is FNYEAQ (reference sequence). The CDR3 bases are TGTGCTAGCAGCTTAGGGGAGGGTGCCTACGAGCAGTACTTC. Its protein product is CASSLGEGAYEQYF.

The rearrangement links TRBV6-1 to TRBJ2-5; 7 nucleotides match TRBD2. The germline gives CDR1 MNHNS, CDR2 SASEGT. The CDR3 has 16 amino acids. The V segment lost 4 bases and the J segment 5 bases; nucleotides outside the gene matches: 13. The DNA for the CDR3 is TGTGCCAGCAGTGCAGGACGAGTGACTAGCAGCGAGACCCAGTACTTC. Amino acids: CASSAGRVTSSETQYF.

The chain joins TRBV4-3 to TRBJ2-5; maybe TRBD2 (5 bases). There are 15 residues in the CDR3. V lost 2 bases to trimming and J lost 5 bases, with 15 bases between them. Germline assignment: CDR1 LGHNA and CDR2 YSLEER. Here the CDR3 reads CASSQTSGEGETQYF. The DNA of the CDR3 is TGCGCCAGCAGCCAAACATCCGGGGAAGGGGAGACCCAGTACTTC.

The gene calls are TRBV28 and TRBJ2-1; 10 bases match TRBD2. This CDR3 spans 15 amino acids. Germline V gene lookup returns CDR1 MDHEN and CDR2 SYDVKM. Unmatched junction bases numbered 11, after V lost 7 bases and J lost 8 bases. CDR3 in amino acids: CASNLQREGPDEQFF. The CDR3 DNA reads TGTGCCAGCAACCTTCAGCGGGAGGGCCCCGATGAGCAGTTCTTC.

In this sample, this clone turned up a few times. The chain combines TRBV18 with TRBJ2-5; tentative D call: TRBD1 (5 bases). The CDR3 spans 15 residues. Trimming pared 5 bases from V and 5 bases from J, leaving 18 bases between. Germline loops: CDR1 KGHSH, CDR2 LQKENI. The chain's CDR3 is CASSAAGLERETQYF. In DNA, the CDR3 is TGTGCCAGCTCAGCTGCAGGGCTAGAACGGGAGACCCAGTACTTC. Using reference TRBV18 and TRBJ2-5 for the parts outside the CDR3, the full variable domain is NAGVMQNPRHLVRRRGQEARLRCSPMKGHSHVYWYRQLPEEGLKFMVYLQKENIIDESGMPKERFSAEFPKEGPSILRIQQVVRGDSAAYFCASSAAGLERETQYFGPGTRLLVL.

The chain has TRBV29-1 and TRBJ2-5, with D unclear. V was pared by 2 bases and J by 3 bases, with 7 bases between. The CDR3 sequence is 12 residues long. Per germline, CDR1 SQVTM and CDR2 ANQGSEA. The CDR3 here is CSVETDKETQYF. The CDR3 DNA reads as TGCAGCGTTGAAACTGACAAAGAGACCCAGTACTTC.

This sequence joins TRBV28 and TRBJ2-7, with a weak D call TRBD1 (5 bases). Trimming stripped 8 bases from V and 6 bases from J, with 20 bases between. Germline V gene lookup returns CDR1 MDHEN and CDR2 SYDVKM. CDR3 length: 14 amino acids. This CDR3 is CASPPHGQLGEQYF. The CDR3 nucleotides are TGTGCCAGCCCTCCCCACGGACAACTGGGCGAGCAGTACTTC.

The gene calls are TRBV27 and TRBJ1-5; D remains unclear. This CDR3 is built from 15 residues. The V end lost 5 bases, the J end lost 0 bases, and 11 bases lay between the germline ends. Germline CDR1 is MNHEY and CDR2 is SMNVEV (reference sequence). This CDR3 reads CASSLLAYSNQPQHF. The CDR3 DNA reads TGTGCCAGCAGTCTACTAGCCTATAGCAATCAGCCCCAGCATTTT.

The rearrangement joins TRBV29-1 to TRBJ2-7, with unresolved D. V lost 6 bases and J lost 0, with 9 bases in between. Germline V gene data show CDR1 as SQVTM and CDR2 as ANQGSEA. The length of the CDR3 is 12 residues. The CDR3 DNA sequence: TGCAGCGTCCTCTCCCCCTCCTACGAGCAGTACTTC. Translation: CSVLSPSYEQYF.

The V and J genes are TRBV6-5 and TRBJ1-5; 11 nucleotides match TRBD1. From germline, CDR1 is MNHEY and CDR2 SVGAGI. The V segment lost 5 bases and the J segment 6 bases; nucleotides outside the gene matches: 6. This CDR3 contains 15 residues. The CDR3 here is CASSHGQGASQPQHF. The CDR3 DNA reads TGTGCCAGCAGTCATGGACAGGGGGCATCTCAGCCCCAGCATTTT.

Of note for this clone: One junction end disagrees with the germline gene, perhaps due to a read error. The V gene is TRBV2, the J gene TRBJ2-7; 10 positions agree with TRBD2. This CDR3 contains 15 residues. The germline CDR1 and CDR2 sequences are SNHLY and FYNNEI. DNA of the CDR3: TGTGCCAGCAGCGAAGGGACTAGCGACTCCTACGAGCAGTACTTC. Translating gives CASSEGTSDSYEQYF.

This chain joins TRBV7-9 and TRBJ2-5, with D perhaps matching TRBD2 (5 bases). Germline CDR1 SEHNR, CDR2 FQNEAQ (reference sequence). V dropped 5 bases and J dropped 4 bases, with 17 bases sitting between them. This CDR3 contains 15 residues. Here the CDR3 reads CASSRSEVRGETQYF. In DNA form, the CDR3 reads TGTGCCAGCAGCCGATCCGAGGTTCGGGGAGAGACCCAGTACTTC.

The V and J genes are TRBV5-4 and TRBJ1-2; D remains ambiguous. Germline V gives CDR1 SGHNT, CDR2 YYREEE (reference sequence). Trimming cost V 3 bases and J 4 bases, with 7 bases left between them. The CDR3 sequence is 12 residues long. This CDR3 is CASSSTRYGYTF. In DNA, the CDR3 is TGTGCCAGCAGCTCAACACGCTATGGCTACACCTTC.

The chain employs TRBV4-1 and TRBJ2-7; 9 positions agree with TRBD1. The V gene end was trimmed by 4 bases and the J gene end by 0 bases; junction bases not matched to a gene: 7. Germline-derived CDR1 and CDR2 are MGHRA and YSYEKL. CDR3 length equals 16 residues. The DNA for the CDR3 is TGCGCCAGCAGCCGAGGGACAGGGACGGCCTCCTACGAGCAGTACTTC. This codes for CASSRGTGTASYEQYF.

The V call is TRBV6-1, the J call TRBJ2-5; 12 nucleotides align to TRBD1. From germline, CDR1 is MNHNS and CDR2 SASEGT. Trimming cost V 7 bases and J 6 bases; bases outside gene matches: 9. CDR3 length: 15 residues. The CDR3, as DNA: TGTGCCAGCAATACCGGGACAGGGGGCATCCAGACCCAGTACTTC. As protein: CASNTGTGGIQTQYF.

The chain combines TRBV6-1 with TRBJ2-7; maybe TRBD2 (5 bases). The CDR3 consists of 11 residues. CDR1 is MNHNS and CDR2 is SASEGT in the germline V gene. Trimming stripped 10 bases from V and 1 base from J, with 8 bases between. CDR3 amino acids: CATRRSYEQYF. Written as DNA, the CDR3 is TGTGCCACCAGGAGGTCCTACGAGCAGTACTTC.